The 10 T cell receptor beta chains below all came from one sample that was sequenced in a study of T cells after yellow fever vaccination. TCRdb itself ran the 5' RACE reads through MiXCR, one entry per CDR3 protein. The table has about 320,000 distinct CDR3 sequences, 3.5% to 4.5% seen once; the top ten hold roughly 21%. The specimen comprised PBMCs, sampled 15 days after the yellow fever booster vaccination. Every receptor here comes from a man younger than 35 who received the YFV17D yellow fever vaccine.

This sequence joins TRBV12-3 or TRBV12-4 and TRBJ2-1, with 7 positions matching TRBD2. V lost 5 bases, J lost 9 bases, and 4 bases stayed unmatched. CDR3 length equals 12 residues. The CDR3 bases are TGTGCCAGCAGTCCTAGCGGTTCTGAGCAGTTCTTC. It is translated as CASSPSGSEQFF.

This clonotype was observed a few times. The chain links TRBV5-1 to TRBJ2-3; tentatively, D is TRBD1 (5 bases). V shed 0 bases and J shed 2 bases, with 10 bases lying between them. Looked up from germline, CDR1 is SGHRS and CDR2 is YFSETQ. The CDR3 loop spans 15 amino acids. The CDR3 DNA sequence: TGCGCCAGCAGCTTGGCTACGACAGTCACAGATACGCAGTATTTT. Translated, it gives CASSLATTVTDTQYF.

This clonotype was observed a few times. The chain is built from TRBV11-2 and TRBJ2-3; 7 bases agree with TRBD1. This CDR3 is 17 amino acids long. Germline loops: CDR1 SGHAT, CDR2 FQNNGV. The V gene end was trimmed by 2 bases and the J gene end by 0 bases; junction bases not matched to a gene: 8. DNA for the CDR3: TGTGCCAGCAGCTTACTCATGGACAGGTCTAGCACAGATACGCAGTATTTT. Residues: CASSLLMDRSSTDTQYF.

This chain joins TRBV7-9 and TRBJ2-5; 7 bases align to TRBD2. CDR3 length: 16 amino acids. CDR1 SEHNR and CDR2 FQNEAQ come from the germline V gene (reference sequence). J was trimmed by 1 base and V by 3 bases; bases with no gene match: 8. As DNA, the CDR3 is TGTGCCAGCAGCTTTATCCCGGGGGAGGGCCAAGAGACCCAGTACTTC. Encoded protein: CASSFIPGEGQETQYF.

This clonotype has at least ten counts. This rearrangement joins TRBV29-1 to TRBJ1-2; unclear D gene. Trimming stripped 4 bases from V and 0 bases from J, with 12 bases between. The CDR3 covers 14 residues. Germline loops: CDR1 SQVTM, CDR2 ANQGSEA. The CDR3 DNA is TGCAGCGTTGGCGGGTCGGGAGCTAACTATGGCTACACCTTC. This encodes CSVGGSGANYGYTF.

This clonotype was counted many times. J is TRBJ2-3 and V is TRBV20-1, with 11 bases aligning to TRBD2. The CDR3 has 16 amino acids. V dropped 4 bases and J dropped 4; count of bases not matched to a gene: 10. Germline CDR1 DFQATT, CDR2 SNEGSKA (reference sequence). The CDR3 loop reads CSAKSLLAGEADTQYF. CDR3 bases: TGCAGTGCTAAAAGCCTACTAGCGGGGGAAGCAGATACGCAGTATTTT.

This clonotype was counted only a few times. The chain recombines TRBV6-5 with TRBJ1-1; D remains unclear. V lost 6 bases and J lost 4, with 18 bases in between. This CDR3 contains 15 residues. Per germline, CDR1 MNHEY and CDR2 SVGAGI. The CDR3 reads CASRPPRGASTEAFF. CDR3 sequence (DNA): TGTGCCAGCAGACCCCCACGGGGAGCCAGCACTGAAGCTTTCTTT.

This clonotype was counted between two and nine times. The J gene is TRBJ2-7, the V gene TRBV7-2, with TRBD2 matching over 11 bases. The trim removed 5 bases at V and 3 bases at J, leaving 6 bases unmatched. The germline gives CDR1 SGHTA, CDR2 FQGNSA. There are 15 residues in the CDR3. The CDR3 region has the DNA TGTGCCAGCAGCAGAAGTAGCGGGGGGGTCTACGAGCAGTACTTC. Amino acid sequence: CASSRSSGGVYEQYF.

There are many counts of this clonotype. The genes are TRBV7-2 and TRBJ2-5, with a weak D call TRBD1 (5 bases). Between the trimmed V and J ends, which lost 5 bases and 5 bases, there was a span of 12 bases. This CDR3 has 13 residues. Germline CDR1 and CDR2: SGHTA and FQGNSA. Here the CDR3 reads CASSARQLETQYF. Written as DNA, the CDR3 is TGTGCCAGCAGCGCCCGACAGCTTGAGACCCAGTACTTC.

This clonotype was seen more than once but under ten times. The genes are TRBV5-1 and TRBJ2-5, with 8 bases fitting TRBD1. Germline CDR1 SGHRS, CDR2 YFSETQ. This CDR3 has 15 amino acids. The V gene end was trimmed by 4 bases and the J gene end by 5 bases; junction bases not matched to a gene: 10. The CDR3 is CASSLLTGAEETQYF. CDR3 nucleotides: TGCGCCAGCAGCCTACTGACAGGGGCGGAGGAGACCCAGTACTTC.